A single sample is the source of the 31 T cell receptor beta chains below, sequenced in a study of T cells expressing NK-cell markers. TCRdb derives one entry per CDR3 protein from the 5' RACE reads, leaving out DNA. This table lists about 390,000 distinct CDR3 sequences. The material sequenced was blood T cells: a sorted CD56 or NKG2C T cell subset, CD4+ or CD8+ T cells, or bulk PBMC T cells (not recorded which). The origin of the receptors is a woman in her fifties or sixties in good health.

The chain joins TRBV7-6 to TRBJ2-3; TCRdb's D call, TRBD1, is unchecked because there is no DNA. The CDR3 is made up of 14 amino acids. Per the germline V gene, CDR1 is SGHVS and CDR2 is FNYEAQ. This CDR3 reads CASSRFPGTDTQYF.

The chain couples TRBV3-1 to TRBJ1-2. CDR1 and CDR2 (germline): LGHDT, YNNKEL (reference sequence). The CDR3 sequence is 14 residues long. Here the CDR3 reads CASSQSGIYYGYTF.

The chain combines TRBV6-6 with TRBJ2-5; the TCRdb call, TRBD1, lacks DNA for checking. The CDR3 covers 16 residues. The germline CDR1 and CDR2 sequences are MNHNY and SVGAGI (reference sequence). The CDR3 here is CASSLTAGTGGETQYF.

The chain carries TRBV20-1 and TRBJ1-2; TCRdb selects TRBD1, and the lack of DNA leaves this call unchecked. Germline V CDR1 and CDR2: DFQATT, SNEGSKA (reference sequence). The CDR3 runs 13 residues. The CDR3: CSARDSSGYGYTF.

The V gene is TRBV3-1, the J gene TRBJ2-1. Germline CDR1 and CDR2: LGHDT and YNNKEL (reference sequence). The CDR3 loop spans 14 amino acids. The CDR3: CASSQEVATTFRFF.

V gene TRBV20-1 combines with J gene TRBJ2-3; the TCRdb call, TRBD2, lacks DNA for checking. CDR3 length equals 15 residues. Germline CDR1 DFQATT, CDR2 SNEGSKA (reference sequence). This CDR3 reads CSARDQAGSTDTQYF.

The chain has TRBV12-3 or TRBV12-4 and TRBJ1-2. The CDR3 has 12 residues. CDR3: CASSLQRYGYTF.

This chain uses TRBV12-3 or TRBV12-4 with TRBJ1-2; the D gene TCRdb calls, TRBD1, cannot be checked with no DNA. This CDR3 is built from 13 residues. CDR3 residues: CASSRTGEFGYTF.

This chain links TRBV29-1 with TRBJ2-1; TCRdb proposes TRBD2, but this gene call is untestable without DNA. The V gene's germline CDR1 is SQVTM and CDR2 ANQGSEA. The length of the CDR3 is 16 residues. The CDR3 spells CSVIPEREGLGNEQFF.

The V and J genes are TRBV7-6 and TRBJ2-2; without DNA, the TCRdb call of TRBD2 cannot be checked. The CDR3 is made up of 16 amino acids. CDR1 SGHVS and CDR2 FNYEAQ come from the germline V gene. CDR3 sequence reads: CASSLAGGSFTGELFF.

The chain has TRBV29-1 and TRBJ2-6; TCRdb outputs TRBD1, but without DNA this stays unchecked. CDR1 and CDR2 from the germline V gene are SQVTM and ANQGSEA. The length of the CDR3 is 17 residues. The CDR3 reads CSVSHRPLSSGANVLTF.

V and J are TRBV27 and TRBJ2-7; the TRBD2 assignment by TCRdb is unverifiable without DNA. Germline CDR1 reads MNHEY; CDR2 reads SMNVEV (reference sequence). The CDR3 consists of 15 residues. The CDR3 is CASGLAGEFGHEQYF.

The chain recombines TRBV20-1 with TRBJ2-7; TCRdb indicates TRBD1, and absent DNA this call remains unverified. Germline V gives CDR1 DFQATT, CDR2 SNEGSKA (reference sequence). This CDR3 spans 16 amino acids. The CDR3 sequence: CSARDGGSGRFYEQYF.

The chain combines TRBV29-1 with TRBJ2-1; checking the TCRdb D call of TRBD2 is not possible without DNA. This CDR3 is 12 amino acids long. Germline lookup yields CDR1 SQVTM and CDR2 ANQGSEA. CDR3 protein: CSVWTSGNEQFF.

The V call is TRBV29-1, the J call TRBJ2-7. The CDR3 has 11 amino acids. Looked up from germline, CDR1 is SQVTM and CDR2 is ANQGSEA. This CDR3 is CSGKSSYEQYF.

The CDR3 sequence: CASRATGFDEQFF. The chain recombines TRBV6-5 with TRBJ2-1; TCRdb's D gene call, TRBD1, goes unchecked for lack of DNA. Germline loops: CDR1 MNHEY, CDR2 SVGAGI. The CDR3 consists of 13 residues.

The chain couples TRBV29-1 to TRBJ2-5; TCRdb's D gene call, TRBD1, goes unchecked for lack of DNA. The CDR3 runs to 15 residues. Germline V CDR1 and CDR2: SQVTM, ANQGSEA. CDR3 protein: CSVEWVRQGRETQYF. The variable domain in full, completed from reference TRBV29-1 and TRBJ2-5, reads SAVISQKPSRDICQRGTSLTIQCQVDSQVTMMFWYRQQPGQSLTLIATANQGSEATYESGFVIDKFPISRPNLTFSTLTVSNMSPEDSSIYLCSVEWVRQGRETQYFGPGTRLLVL.

V usage is TRBV4-1 and J usage is TRBJ2-7; TCRdb names TRBD2, which stays unverified in the absence of DNA. The CDR3 consists of 15 residues. The germline V gene has CDR1 MGHRA and CDR2 YSYEKL. The CDR3 protein is CASSHELAGDYEQYF.

CDR3 sequence reads: CAWSVLRTDTQYF. The chain joins TRBV30 to TRBJ2-3. The V gene's germline CDR1 is GTSNPN and CDR2 SVGIG (reference sequence). The CDR3 has 13 residues.

CDR3: CSASGLGPNEQFF. J is TRBJ2-1 and V is TRBV20-1; TCRdb selects TRBD2, and the lack of DNA leaves this call unchecked. Germline loops: CDR1 DFQATT, CDR2 SNEGSKA (reference sequence). The length of the CDR3 is 13 residues.

The rearrangement links TRBV18 to TRBJ2-5; there is no DNA to check the TCRdb D call of TRBD1. The CDR3 loop spans 14 amino acids. CDR1 and CDR2 (germline): KGHSH, LQKENI. CDR3: CASSPMEIGVAQYF. Together with reference TRBV18 and TRBJ2-5, the CDR3 gives the full variable domain: NAGVMQNPRHLVRRRGQEARLRCSPMKGHSHVYWYRQLPEEGLKFMVYLQKENIIDESGMPKERFSAEFPKEGPSILRIQQVVRGDSAAYFCASSPMEIGVAQYFGPGTRLLVL.

This chain connects TRBV11-1 to TRBJ2-3; no DNA is available, so the TRBD2 call from TCRdb remains unchecked. The CDR3 totals 13 residues. In germline, CDR1 is SGHAT, CDR2 FQDESV (reference sequence). CDR3 in amino acids: CASLARDTDTQYF. The full variable domain, with the rest looked up from reference TRBV11-1 and TRBJ2-3, is EAEVAQSPRYKITEKSQAVAFWCDPISGHATLYWYRQILGQGPELLVQFQDESVVDDSQLPKDRFSAERLKGVDSTLKIQPAELGDSAMYLCASLARDTDTQYFGPGTRLTVL.

V is TRBV11-3 and J is TRBJ2-5; TCRdb lists TRBD1, though no DNA is available to test this call. The CDR3 runs to 15 residues. The germline gives CDR1 SGHNT, CDR2 YENEEA. CDR3 sequence: CASSSQVTDSETQYF.

This rearrangement joins TRBV9 to TRBJ2-1; TCRdb outputs TRBD1, but without DNA this stays unchecked. The CDR3 extends over 16 amino acids. CDR1 is SGDLS and CDR2 is YYNGEE in the germline V gene. CDR3 protein: CASSVRAGSSYNEQFF.

The chain recombines TRBV12-3 or TRBV12-4 with TRBJ2-1; TCRdb's D call of TRBD1 is untestable without DNA. The CDR3 loop spans 13 amino acids. CDR3 protein: CASSRVSDGEQFF.

The genes are TRBV15 and TRBJ2-4. Germline CDR1 is LNHNV and CDR2 is YYDKDF (reference sequence). The CDR3 totals 14 residues. The chain's CDR3 is CATSKERAKNIQYF. The variable domain in full, with the rest retrieved from reference TRBV15 and TRBJ2-4, is DAMVIQNPRYQVTQFGKPVTLSCSQTLNHNVMYWYQQKSSQAPKLLFHYYDKDFNNEADTPDNFQSRRPNTSFCFLDIRSPGLGDTAMYLCATSKERAKNIQYFGAGTRLSVL.

This rearrangement joins TRBV4-2 to TRBJ2-3; TCRdb selects TRBD2, and the lack of DNA leaves this call unchecked. Per germline, CDR1 LGHNA and CDR2 YNFKEQ. CDR3 length equals 17 residues. CDR3 sequence: CASSQTPAGGYTDTQYF.

The V gene is TRBV7-9, the J gene TRBJ2-7. The CDR3 is 14 residues long. Germline lookup yields CDR1 SEHNR and CDR2 FQNEAQ (reference sequence). CDR3 region: CASSPRTDFYEQYF.

The chain recombines TRBV7-9 with TRBJ2-2; TCRdb's D call, TRBD1, is unchecked because there is no DNA. This CDR3 has 15 residues. Looked up from germline, CDR1 is SEHNR and CDR2 is FQNEAQ (reference sequence). CDR3 sequence reads: CASINPGAQTGELFF.

This chain joins TRBV2 and TRBJ2-3; TCRdb selects TRBD1, and the lack of DNA leaves this call unchecked. In germline, CDR1 is SNHLY, CDR2 FYNNEI. CDR3 length: 16 amino acids. The CDR3 loop reads CASRPWTGRETDTQYF.

The chain combines TRBV30 with TRBJ2-2; TCRdb returns TRBD2, unconfirmable since there is no DNA. The CDR3 sequence is 14 residues long. The germline gives CDR1 GTSNPN, CDR2 SVGIG (reference sequence). CDR3 amino acids: CAWTRLTNTGELFF.